These T cell receptor beta chains were read from a single sample in a study of OX40 agonist ivuxolimab in advanced cancers. This table comes from immunoSEQ multiplex PCR, and its TCRdb copy is limited to in-frame clones, with some not included. The repertoire holds 55,000 to 80,000 clones, with 75% to 90% as singletons. The sequencing here drew on CD4+ or CD8+ T cells sorted from blood, taken in a trial of the OX40 agonist ivuxolimab. The receptor set was obtained from an adult with an advanced solid tumor such as melanoma, head and neck, liver or kidney cancer. Both conserved end residues are part of each CDR3. Fields, in order: clone size, V gene, J gene, D gene, CDR3 protein, CDR3 DNA. D genes are given only for firm matches. Clone size is shown for a subset of rows, as once, few, many or a class of expanded clone.

clone_size: -
v_call: TRBV11-3
j_call: TRBJ2-5
d_call: TRBD2
cdr3_aa: CASSPGLAGGQETQYF
cdr3_nt: TGTGCCAGCAGCCCCGGACTAGCGGGGGGACAAGAGACCCAGTACTTC

clone_size: -
v_call: TRBV5-1
j_call: TRBJ2-3
d_call: -
cdr3_aa: CASSLGDTQYF
cdr3_nt: TGCGCCAGCAGCTTGGGAGATACGCAGTATTTT

clone_size: once
v_call: TRBV5-6
j_call: TRBJ2-7
d_call: TRBD1
cdr3_aa: CASSPRGLDEQYF
cdr3_nt: TGTGCCAGCAGCCCTAGGGGGCTAGACGAGCAGTACTTC

clone_size: -
v_call: TRBV7-3
j_call: TRBJ2-3
d_call: TRBD2
cdr3_aa: CASSLTAGGVTDTQYF
cdr3_nt: TGTGCCAGCAGCTTAACGGCGGGAGGGGTCACAGATACGCAGTATTTT

clone_size: -
v_call: TRBV5-1
j_call: TRBJ2-7
d_call: -
cdr3_aa: CASSPGGGRSSYEQYF
cdr3_nt: TGCGCCAGCAGCCCCGGAGGGGGCCGGAGCTCCTACGAGCAGTACTTC

clone_size: -
v_call: TRBV27
j_call: TRBJ2-2
d_call: TRBD1
cdr3_aa: CASRERTGTTGELFF
cdr3_nt: TGTGCCAGCAGAGAGAGGACAGGGACCACCGGGGAGCTGTTTTTT

clone_size: -
v_call: TRBV10-3
j_call: TRBJ2-7
d_call: TRBD2
cdr3_aa: CAISEREGPYEQYF
cdr3_nt: TGTGCCATCAGTGAGAGGGAGGGGCCCTACGAGCAGTACTTC

clone_size: -
v_call: TRBV11-1
j_call: TRBJ2-7
d_call: -
cdr3_aa: CASSLEGPYEQYF
cdr3_nt: TGTGCCAGCAGCTTAGAAGGGCCCTACGAGCAGTACTTC

clone_size: few
v_call: TRBV19
j_call: TRBJ2-3
d_call: -
cdr3_aa: CASRLEQADTQYF
cdr3_nt: TGTGCCAGTAGATTAGAACAGGCCGATACGCAGTATTTT

clone_size: -
v_call: TRBV11-2
j_call: TRBJ2-7
d_call: -
cdr3_aa: CASRLPGQGSAYEQYF
cdr3_nt: TGTGCCAGCAGGCTTCCGGGCCAAGGTTCCGCCTACGAGCAGTACTTC

clone_size: -
v_call: TRBV6-6
j_call: TRBJ1-4
d_call: -
cdr3_aa: CASSVTPGNEKLFF
cdr3_nt: TGTGCCAGCAGTGTAACGCCAGGGAATGAAAAACTGTTTTTT

clone_size: -
v_call: TRBV5-1
j_call: TRBJ2-6
d_call: -
cdr3_aa: CASSLGADSRGPGANVLTF
cdr3_nt: TGCGCCAGCAGCTTGGGGGCGGACAGCCGAGGCCCTGGGGCCAACGTCCTGACTTTC

clone_size: -
v_call: TRBV5-4
j_call: TRBJ1-4
d_call: -
cdr3_aa: CASRDTTNEKLFF
cdr3_nt: TGTGCCAGCAGAGACACAACTAATGAAAAACTGTTTTTT

clone_size: -
v_call: TRBV18
j_call: TRBJ1-4
d_call: -
cdr3_aa: CASSETTNEKLFF
cdr3_nt: TGTGCCAGCTCAGAAACAACTAATGAAAAACTGTTTTTT

clone_size: -
v_call: TRBV11-2
j_call: TRBJ2-5
d_call: -
cdr3_aa: CASSSGHSKETQYF
cdr3_nt: TGTGCCAGCAGCTCGGGACATTCTAAAGAGACCCAGTACTTC

clone_size: -
v_call: TRBV18
j_call: TRBJ1-5
d_call: -
cdr3_aa: CASSRESEPQHF
cdr3_nt: TGTGCCAGCTCTCGGGAGTCAGAGCCCCAGCATTTT

clone_size: -
v_call: TRBV28
j_call: TRBJ1-2
d_call: -
cdr3_aa: CASSLPVMGSYGYTF
cdr3_nt: TGTGCCAGCAGTTTACCCGTGATGGGCTCCTATGGCTACACCTTC

clone_size: -
v_call: TRBV5-1
j_call: TRBJ2-5
d_call: TRBD2
cdr3_aa: CASSKGLAGGDETQYF
cdr3_nt: TGCGCCAGCAGCAAGGGACTAGCGGGGGGAGACGAGACCCAGTACTTC

clone_size: -
v_call: TRBV6-1
j_call: TRBJ1-1
d_call: -
cdr3_aa: CASSEMWAGYEAFF
cdr3_nt: TGTGCCAGCAGTGAAATGTGGGCAGGGTATGAAGCTTTCTTT